The clone carrying this TCR beta chain was found a few times. The sample originates from a study of T cell repertoires in cytomegalovirus infection. This CDR3 has 14 amino acids. V was pared by 1 base and J by 7 bases, with 11 bases between. Germline V CDR1 and CDR2: SGHDN, FVKESK. TCRdb re-called the reads with MiXCR, one entry per CDR3 protein. The repertoire consists of 450,000 to 600,000 distinct CDR3 sequences, with 11% occurring once and the leading ten covering approximately 10%. The sequencing input was PBMCs. The sequence derives from a human donor in good health (CMV status not recorded). Some clones in this sample may be carry-over from other donors' samples. The chain has TRBV14 and TRBJ2-1; the D gene is possibly TRBD1 (6 bases). The CDR3 sequence: CASSQVNRVNEQFF. CDR3 nucleotides: TGTGCCAGCAGCCAAGTCAACAGGGTAAATGAGCAGTTCTTC.